Below, 6 T cell receptor beta chains from the same sample are listed, as sequenced in a study of human T cells and chemical hapten exposure. The time point is: patch test 1, 2 weeks after DPC sensitization. Treatment specified: therapeutic diphenylcyclopropenone sensitization with weekly scalp DPC. TCRdb called the RACE reads again in MiXCR, with one record for every CDR3 protein. The sample has tens of thousands of distinct CDR3 sequences, about 9.4% seen once. The sample consisted of whole blood, taken in connection with sensitization to the hapten diphenylcyclopropenone (DPC). The receptors come from a woman aged 40 to 50 with alopecia areata. Some clones in this sample may be carry-over from other donors' samples.

This clonotype was counted a few times. The chain joins TRBV4-2 to TRBJ2-7; possible D gene TRBD2, 6 bases. The V end was cut by 1 base, the J end by 1 base, with 14 bases between. The CDR3 extends over 16 amino acids. Germline-derived CDR1 and CDR2 are LGHNA and YNFKEQ. The CDR3 DNA reads as TGTGCCAGCAGCCAAGCGGCTAGCGCGGGATCCTACGAGCAGTACTTC. Protein sequence: CASSQAASAGSYEQYF.

This clonotype was counted only a few times. For the CDR3, the DNA is TGTGCCAGCAGTTTCTTCGGACAAGGAATCGGTGGCTACACCTTC. Translation: CASSFFGQGIGGYTF. This chain connects TRBV12-3 or TRBV12-4 to TRBJ1-2; weak D call: TRBD1 (5 bases). The CDR3 contains 15 residues. The ends were cut back, 3 bases at V and 7 bases at J, with 18 bases in the middle.

A word on this clonotype: A much larger clone differs from this one at a single base, so this may be a read error. The V and J genes are TRBV12-3 or TRBV12-4 and TRBJ1-2; 10 bases match TRBD1. The CDR3 consists of 15 residues. CDR3 sequence (DNA): TGTGCCAGCAGTTTAGGACAGGGGGCCATCTATGGCTTCACCTTC. Amino acids: CASSLGQGAIYGFTF.

This chain links TRBV7-9 with TRBJ2-7, with no clear D. Germline V gene lookup returns CDR1 SEHNR and CDR2 FQNEAQ (reference sequence). Trimming removed 2 bases at V and 2 bases at J, with 19 bases between. The CDR3 loop spans 17 amino acids. DNA of the CDR3: TGTGCCAGCAGCTTACCCAGAAGGCAACAATTTACCTACGAGCAGTACTTC. Translated: CASSLPRRQQFTYEQYF.

This clonotype was observed many times. The V gene is TRBV7-9, the J gene TRBJ1-5; no clear D gene. The germline V gene encodes CDR1 SEHNR and CDR2 FQNEAQ (reference sequence). The CDR3 sequence is 14 residues long. V was trimmed by 5 bases and J by 0 bases, leaving 8 bases between them. The CDR3 sequence is CASSLIGSNQPQHF. CDR3 DNA sequence: TGTGCCAGCAGCCTCATAGGTAGCAATCAGCCCCAGCATTTT.

This clonotype came up many times. This rearrangement joins TRBV12-3 or TRBV12-4 to TRBJ2-5; D unclear. Trimming shortened V by 6 bases and J by 2 bases, and 16 bases separated the two germline ends. The CDR3 contains 15 residues. The CDR3 loop is CASSIGPFMQETQYF. Written as DNA, the CDR3 is TGTGCCAGCAGCATCGGGCCGTTTATGCAAGAGACCCAGTACTTC.